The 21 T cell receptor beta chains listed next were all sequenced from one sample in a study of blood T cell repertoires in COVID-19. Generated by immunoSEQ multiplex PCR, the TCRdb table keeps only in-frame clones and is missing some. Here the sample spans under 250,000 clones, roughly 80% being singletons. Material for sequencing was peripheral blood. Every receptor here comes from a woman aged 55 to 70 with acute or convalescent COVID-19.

CDR3 sequence (DNA): TGCAGCGTTGAGCGGGGGAACTATGGCTACACCTTC. This sequence encodes CSVERGNYGYTF. The J gene is TRBJ1-2, the V gene TRBV29-1; TRBD1 might be the D (5 bases). Germline-derived CDR1 and CDR2 are SQVTM and ANQGSEA. This CDR3 is 12 amino acids long. The germline V and J ends were trimmed by 3 bases and 2 bases, with 7 bases remaining between them.

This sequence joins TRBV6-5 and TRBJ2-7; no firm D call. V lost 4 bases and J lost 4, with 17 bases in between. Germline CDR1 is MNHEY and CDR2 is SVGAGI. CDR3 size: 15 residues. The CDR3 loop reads CASSLKLTPGYEQYF. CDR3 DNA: TGTGCCAGCAGTTTGAAATTAACTCCCGGGTACGAGCAGTACTTC.

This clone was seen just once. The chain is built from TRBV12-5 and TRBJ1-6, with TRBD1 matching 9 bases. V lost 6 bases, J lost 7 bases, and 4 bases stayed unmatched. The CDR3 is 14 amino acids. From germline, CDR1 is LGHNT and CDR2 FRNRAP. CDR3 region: CASGQTGGNSPLHF. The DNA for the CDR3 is TGTGCTAGTGGCCAAACAGGGGGCAATTCACCCCTCCACTTT.

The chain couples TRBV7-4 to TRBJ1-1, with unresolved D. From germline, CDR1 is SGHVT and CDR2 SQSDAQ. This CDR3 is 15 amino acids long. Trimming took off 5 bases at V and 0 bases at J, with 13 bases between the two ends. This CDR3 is CASSPPSTLNTEAFF. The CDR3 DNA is TGTGCCAGCAGCCCCCCTAGTACCCTGAACACTGAAGCTTTCTTT. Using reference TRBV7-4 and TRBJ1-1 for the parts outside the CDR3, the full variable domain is GAGVSQSPRYKVAKRGRDVALRCDSISGHVTLYWYRQTLGQGSEVLTYSQSDAQRDKSGRPSGRFSAERPERSVSTLKIQRTEQGDSAVYLCASSPPSTLNTEAFFGQGTRLTVV.

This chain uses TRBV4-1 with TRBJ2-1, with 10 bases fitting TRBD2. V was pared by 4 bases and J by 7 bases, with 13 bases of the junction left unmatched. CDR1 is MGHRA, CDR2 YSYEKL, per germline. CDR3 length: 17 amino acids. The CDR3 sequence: CASSLDPSGGARNEQFF. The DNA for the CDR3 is TGCGCCAGCAGCCTGGATCCCAGCGGGGGGGCCAGGAATGAGCAGTTCTTC.

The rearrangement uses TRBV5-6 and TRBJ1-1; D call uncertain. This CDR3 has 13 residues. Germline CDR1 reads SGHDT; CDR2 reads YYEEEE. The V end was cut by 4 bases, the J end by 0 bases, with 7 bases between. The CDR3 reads CASSLLVNTEAFF. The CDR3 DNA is TGTGCCAGCAGCCTTCTAGTGAACACTGAAGCTTTCTTT.

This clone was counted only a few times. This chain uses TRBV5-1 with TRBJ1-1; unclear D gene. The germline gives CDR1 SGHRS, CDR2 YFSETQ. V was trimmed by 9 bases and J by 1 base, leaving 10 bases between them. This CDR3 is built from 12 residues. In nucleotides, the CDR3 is TGCGCCAATAGTCGGGAGAACACTGAAGCTTTCTTT. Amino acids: CANSRENTEAFF.

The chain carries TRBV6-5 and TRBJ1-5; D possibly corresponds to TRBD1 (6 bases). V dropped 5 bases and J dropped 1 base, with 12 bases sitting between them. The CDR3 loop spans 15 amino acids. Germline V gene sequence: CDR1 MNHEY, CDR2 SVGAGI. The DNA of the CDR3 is TGTGCCAGCAGTCCTGGGGGCTGGAGCAATCAGCCCCAGCATTTT. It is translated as CASSPGGWSNQPQHF.

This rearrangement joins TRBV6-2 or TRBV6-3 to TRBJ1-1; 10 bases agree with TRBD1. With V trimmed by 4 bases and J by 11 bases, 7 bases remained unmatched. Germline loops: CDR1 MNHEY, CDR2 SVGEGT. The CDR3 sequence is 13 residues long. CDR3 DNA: TGTGCCAGCAGTTCCCGGGACAGGGGTGATGCTTTCTTT. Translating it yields CASSSRDRGDAFF.

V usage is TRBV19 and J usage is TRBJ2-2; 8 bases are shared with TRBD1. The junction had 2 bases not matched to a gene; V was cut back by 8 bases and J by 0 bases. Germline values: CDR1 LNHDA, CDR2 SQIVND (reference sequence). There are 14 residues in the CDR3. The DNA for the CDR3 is TGTGCCAGTGGGGGACAGGCGAACACCGGGGAGCTGTTTTTT. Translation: CASGGQANTGELFF.

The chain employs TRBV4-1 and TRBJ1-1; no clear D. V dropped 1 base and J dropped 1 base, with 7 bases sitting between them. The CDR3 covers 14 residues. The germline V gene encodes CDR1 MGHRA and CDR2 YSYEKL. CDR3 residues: CASSQVARNTEAFF. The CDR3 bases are TGCGCCAGCAGCCAAGTTGCCAGGAACACTGAAGCTTTCTTT.

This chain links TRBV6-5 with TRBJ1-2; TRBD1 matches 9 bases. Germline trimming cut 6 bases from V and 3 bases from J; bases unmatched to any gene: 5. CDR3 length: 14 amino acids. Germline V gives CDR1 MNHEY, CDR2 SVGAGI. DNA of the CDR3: TGTGCCAGCAGACTTACAGGGGGCGACTATGGCTACACCTTC. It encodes CASRLTGGDYGYTF.

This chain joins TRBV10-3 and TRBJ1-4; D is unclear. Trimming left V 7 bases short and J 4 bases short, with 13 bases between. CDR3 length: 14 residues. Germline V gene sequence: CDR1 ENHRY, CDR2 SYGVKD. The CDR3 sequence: CAINPTVFNEKLFF. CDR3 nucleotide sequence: TGTGCCATCAACCCCACGGTGTTTAATGAAAAACTGTTTTTT.

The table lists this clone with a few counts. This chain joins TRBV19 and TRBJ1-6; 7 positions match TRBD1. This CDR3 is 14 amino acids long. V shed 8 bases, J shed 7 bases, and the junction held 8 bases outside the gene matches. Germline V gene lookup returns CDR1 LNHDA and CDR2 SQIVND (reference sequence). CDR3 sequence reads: CASLQTGLNSPLHF. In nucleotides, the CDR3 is TGTGCCAGTCTCCAGACAGGGTTGAATTCACCCCTCCACTTT.

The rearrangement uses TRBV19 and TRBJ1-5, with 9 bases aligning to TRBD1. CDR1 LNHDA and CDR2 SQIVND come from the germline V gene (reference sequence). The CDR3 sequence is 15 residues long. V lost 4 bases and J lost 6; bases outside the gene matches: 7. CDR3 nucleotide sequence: TGTGCCAGTAGTACTTGGACAGGGGCGGCTCAGCCCCAGCATTTT. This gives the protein CASSTWTGAAQPQHF.

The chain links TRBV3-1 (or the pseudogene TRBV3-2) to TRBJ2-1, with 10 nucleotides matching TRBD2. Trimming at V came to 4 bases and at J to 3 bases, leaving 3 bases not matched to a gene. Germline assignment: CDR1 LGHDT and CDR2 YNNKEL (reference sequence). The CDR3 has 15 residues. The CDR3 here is CASSLLAGDYNEQFF. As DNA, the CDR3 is TGTGCCAGCAGCCTTCTAGCGGGGGACTACAATGAGCAGTTCTTC.

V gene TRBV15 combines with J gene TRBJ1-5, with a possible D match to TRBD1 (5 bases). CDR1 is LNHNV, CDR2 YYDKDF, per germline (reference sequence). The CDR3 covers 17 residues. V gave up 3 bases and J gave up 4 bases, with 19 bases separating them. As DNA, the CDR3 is TGTGCCACCAGCAGCCCCCAGCTAGGCAGGGCAAATCAGCCCCAGCATTTT. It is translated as CATSSPQLGRANQPQHF.

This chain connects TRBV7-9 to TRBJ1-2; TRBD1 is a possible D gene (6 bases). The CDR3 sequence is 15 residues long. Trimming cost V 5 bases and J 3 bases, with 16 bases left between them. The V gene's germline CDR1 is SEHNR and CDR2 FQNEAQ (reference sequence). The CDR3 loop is CASSAGVGGDYGYTF. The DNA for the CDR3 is TGTGCCAGCAGCGCAGGAGTAGGGGGGGACTATGGCTACACCTTC. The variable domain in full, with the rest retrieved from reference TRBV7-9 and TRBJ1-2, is DTGVSQNPRHKITKRGQNVTFRCDPISEHNRLYWYRQTLGQGPEFLTYFQNEAQLEKSRLLSDRFSAERPKGSFSTLEIQRTEQGDSAMYLCASSAGVGGDYGYTFGSGTRLTVV.

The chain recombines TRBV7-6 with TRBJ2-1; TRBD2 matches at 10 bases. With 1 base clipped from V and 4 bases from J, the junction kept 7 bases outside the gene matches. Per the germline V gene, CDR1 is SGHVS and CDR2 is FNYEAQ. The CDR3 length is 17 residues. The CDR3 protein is CASSLEKPAGGYNEQFF. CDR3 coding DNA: TGTGCCAGCAGCTTAGAGAAGCCAGCGGGGGGGTACAATGAGCAGTTCTTC.

CDR3 residues: CSGLTGSETQYF. The CDR3 DNA is TGCAGCGGGCTGACAGGGTCGGAGACCCAGTACTTC. The chain is built from TRBV29-1 and TRBJ2-5, with 7 bases aligning to TRBD1. Germline V gives CDR1 SQVTM, CDR2 ANQGSEA. The CDR3 length is 12 residues. The V segment lost 7 bases and the J segment 5 bases; nucleotides outside the gene matches: 7.

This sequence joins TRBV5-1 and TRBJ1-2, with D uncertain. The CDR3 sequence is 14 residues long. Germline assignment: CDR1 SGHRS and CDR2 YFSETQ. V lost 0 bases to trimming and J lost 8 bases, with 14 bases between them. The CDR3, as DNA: TGCGCCAGCAGCTTGGGGAGGGCTCCCCAAGGCTACACCTTC. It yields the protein CASSLGRAPQGYTF.